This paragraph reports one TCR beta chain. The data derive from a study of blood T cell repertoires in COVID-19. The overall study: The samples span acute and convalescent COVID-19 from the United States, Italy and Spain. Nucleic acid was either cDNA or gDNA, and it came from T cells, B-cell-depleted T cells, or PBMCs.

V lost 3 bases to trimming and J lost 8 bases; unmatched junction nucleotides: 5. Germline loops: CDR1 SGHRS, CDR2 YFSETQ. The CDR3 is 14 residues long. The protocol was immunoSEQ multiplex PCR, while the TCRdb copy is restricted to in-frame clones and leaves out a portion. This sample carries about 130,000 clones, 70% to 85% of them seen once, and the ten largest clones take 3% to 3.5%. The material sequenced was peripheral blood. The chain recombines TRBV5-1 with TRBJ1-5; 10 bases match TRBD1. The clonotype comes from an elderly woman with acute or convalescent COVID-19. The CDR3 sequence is CASSSAGTGEPQHF. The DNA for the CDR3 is TGCGCCAGCAGCTCCGCCGGGACAGGGGAGCCCCAGCATTTT.